This T cell receptor (beta chain) was sequenced in a study of T cells in Graves' hyperthyroidism and ophthalmopathy. General study points: Most thyroid clonotypes that were expanded above 0.001 also turned up in blood. Model output signaled ophthalmopathy a median approximately 6.2 months ahead of onset.

Orbital computed tomography and thyroid ultrasound, together with serum TRAb and thyroxine and clinical symptoms, were used for diagnoses. Blood was drawn at first hyperthyroidism diagnosis, before any ophthalmopathy symptoms. RNA transcripts yielded amplified TCR beta CDR3 regions. HTBI primers were the set used in a first-round RT-PCR of the TCR CDR3. TCRdb reprocessed the multiplex PCR reads with MiXCR, giving one entry per CDR3 protein. This sample has 280,000 or so distinct CDR3 sequences, with approximately 16% found just once. Looked up from germline, CDR1 is SEHNR and CDR2 is FQNEAQ (reference sequence). There are 17 residues in the CDR3. V lost 5 bases to trimming and J lost 1 base; unmatched junction nucleotides: 6. The table lists this clonotype with many counts. No antigen is known for it.

The sample taken for sequencing was blood. The clonotype originates from a woman between 45 and 65 years old with Graves' hyperthyroidism that later progressed to Graves' ophthalmopathy. The chain uses TRBV7-9 and TRBJ2-6, with 9 bases identical to TRBD1. The DNA of the CDR3 is TGTGCCAGCAGCACATACAGGGGGCGGTCTGGGGCCAACGTCCTGACTTTC. Protein product: CASSTYRGRSGANVLTF.